This TCR beta chain was sequenced for a study of graft-versus-host responses after intestinal transplantation. Study at large: Grafts that recipients had were multivisceral, liver-intestinal, or isolated intestinal transplants. General study results and limits: Some patients had graft-donor T cell macrochimerism. In their allografts, the ratios of graft-versus-host to host-versus-graft T cell clones were high.

J was trimmed by 11 bases and V by 4 bases; bases with no gene match: 11. This CDR3 comprises 15 residues. Looked up from germline, CDR1 is SGDLS and CDR2 is YYNGEE. This table comes from immunoSEQ multiplex PCR, and its TCRdb copy is limited to in-frame clones, with some not included. The repertoire holds tens of thousands of clones, with around 95% as singletons. About this clone itself: What it binds is unknown.

This TCR came from a human donor who was the organ donor for an intestinal transplant. The chain carries TRBV9 and TRBJ2-1; 11 bases match TRBD2. The sequenced sample was unstimulated CD8+ T cells sorted from spleen or lymph node cells, obtained before transplant. The CDR3 region is CASSPFSGGAPKQFF. The CDR3 nucleotides read TGTGCCAGCAGCCCATTTAGCGGGGGGGCCCCTAAGCAGTTCTTC.